The TCR beta chain described here comes from a study of blood T cell repertoires in COVID-19. Trimming pared 3 bases from V and 2 bases from J, leaving 6 bases between. Germline assignment: CDR1 SGHTA and CDR2 FQGNSA. The CDR3 totals 13 residues. Measured with immunoSEQ multiplex PCR; TCRdb has only the in-frame clones, and not every one. The table lists about 200,000 clones, 82% of them singletons, with less than 9.5% in the top ten. Sequencing was carried out using peripheral blood. This receptor was taken from a woman aged 55-70 years with COVID-19, enrolled during active disease. The V gene is TRBV7-2, the J gene TRBJ2-3; tentatively, D is TRBD2 (5 bases). CDR3 in amino acids: CASSFRDTDTQYF. In DNA, the CDR3 is TGTGCCAGCAGCTTCCGGGACACAGATACGCAGTATTTT. Full variable domain (rest looked up from reference TRBV7-2 and TRBJ2-3): GAGVSQSPSNKVTEKGKDVELRCDPISGHTALYWYRQSLGQGLEFLIYFQGNSAPDKSGLPSDRFSAERTGGSVSTLTIQRTQQEDSAVYLCASSFRDTDTQYFGPGTRLTVL.